The rows below give T cell receptor beta chains drawn from one sample of a study of blood T cell repertoires in COVID-19. TCRdb's table, derived via immunoSEQ multiplex PCR, lists solely in-frame clones and lacks some. The sample holds 200,000 or so clones, less than 90% seen once. Sequencing input: peripheral blood. These receptors originate from a woman of 80 years or more with COVID-19, enrolled during active disease. CDR3s include the opening cysteine and the closing phenylalanine or tryptophan. D genes are given only for firm matches. Not all rows give a size; the values are once, few, many and, for expanded clones, a class.

clone_size: -; cdr3_length: 12; j_call: TRBJ1-4; d_call: -; v_call: TRBV7-3; cdr3_aa: CASSYYNEKLFF; cdr3_nt: TGTGCCAGCAGTTACTATAATGAAAAACTGTTTTTT
clone_size: -; cdr3_length: 16; j_call: TRBJ1-2; d_call: -; v_call: TRBV3-1/TRBV3-2; cdr3_aa: CASSPLPRQANYGYTF; cdr3_nt: TGTGCCAGCAGCCCTCTCCCCCGACAAGCTAACTATGGCTACACCTTC
clone_size: -; cdr3_length: 15; j_call: TRBJ2-1; d_call: -; v_call: TRBV5-1; cdr3_aa: CASSLDGSSYNEQFF; cdr3_nt: TGCGCCAGCAGCTTGGATGGCAGTTCCTACAATGAGCAGTTCTTC
clone_size: few; cdr3_length: 13; j_call: TRBJ2-2; d_call: -; v_call: TRBV10-3; cdr3_aa: CATLDSTARELFF; cdr3_nt: TGTGCCACCCTGGACAGTACGGCTAGGGAGCTGTTTTTT
clone_size: once; cdr3_length: 14; j_call: TRBJ1-1; d_call: -; v_call: TRBV28; cdr3_aa: CASRSGPRGTEAFF; cdr3_nt: TGTGCCAGCAGATCCGGACCCCGGGGCACTGAAGCTTTCTTT
clone_size: -; cdr3_length: 14; j_call: TRBJ1-2; d_call: TRBD1; v_call: TRBV24-1; cdr3_aa: CATSDRTGLYGYTF; cdr3_nt: TGTGCCACCAGTGACCGGACAGGGTTGTATGGCTACACCTTC
clone_size: once; cdr3_length: 16; j_call: TRBJ2-1; d_call: TRBD1; v_call: TRBV6-2/TRBV6-3; cdr3_aa: CASTPWGQGARNEQFF; cdr3_nt: TGTGCCAGCACCCCTTGGGGACAGGGGGCGAGGAATGAGCAGTTCTTC
clone_size: -; cdr3_length: 13; j_call: TRBJ1-1; d_call: -; v_call: TRBV6-5; cdr3_aa: CASSQSFGTEAFF; cdr3_nt: TGTGCCAGCAGCCAGTCCTTTGGCACTGAAGCTTTCTTT
clone_size: -; cdr3_length: 18; j_call: TRBJ1-3; d_call: TRBD1; v_call: TRBV9; cdr3_aa: CASSPRQGAIAQGNTIYF; cdr3_nt: TGTGCCAGCAGCCCGCGACAGGGGGCTATCGCTCAGGGAAACACCATATATTTT
clone_size: -; cdr3_length: 14; j_call: TRBJ1-1; d_call: TRBD1; v_call: TRBV6-6; cdr3_aa: CASSYSGQVSEAFF; cdr3_nt: TGTGCCAGCAGTTACTCGGGACAGGTCTCCGAAGCTTTCTTT